The T cell receptor (beta chain) described here comes from a study of identical twins. Findings and limits, study-wide: Shared out-of-frame alpha sequences (those common to twins) showed excess low generation probability. Cord blood beta clonotypes present at high abundance carried fewer insertions; no such pattern appeared in memory repertoires.

The cDNA had a unique molecular identifier and a template-switch universal primer site. TCRdb reprocessed the 5' RACE reads via MiXCR and lists one record per CDR3 protein. The data show approximately 220,000 distinct CDR3 sequences, with 6% to 8.5% seen just once and around 5.4% held by the top ten. This clonotype came up a few times. Its antigen remains unknown. Germline CDR1 MGHRA, CDR2 YSYEKL. The V end lost 0 bases, the J end lost 2 bases, and 11 bases lay between the germline ends. The CDR3 is 16 residues long. These same records also appear under a second study, on yellow fever vaccine responses in identical twins.

The chain has TRBV4-1 and TRBJ2-1, with unresolved D. The clonotype comes from a woman in her late teens or twenties in good health. The sample taken for sequencing was CD8+ T cells sorted from blood. CDR3 sequence: CASSQDGERPYNEQFF. The CDR3 nucleotides read TGCGCCAGCAGCCAAGATGGCGAGCGCCCCTACAATGAGCAGTTCTTC.